This entry is about one T cell receptor (beta chain). What it binds is not known. This specimen comes from a study of radiation and T cells in renal cell carcinoma. The study's findings and limits: Without pretreatment biopsies, baseline tumor clonotype presence was undetermined.

Using immunoSEQ multiplex PCR, the repertoire was profiled, and TCRdb retains in-frame clones only, with some absent. The table shows tens of thousands of clones, with about 80% occurring only once. The time point denotes: blood 2 weeks post-SBRT. As to treatment: 15 Gy SBRT to primary tumor, nephrectomy 4 weeks later. Sample: blood, taken from a patient whose treatment included radiotherapy and nephrectomy. The source of this sequence is a man between 60 and 70 years old with renal cell carcinoma.

CDR3 DNA: TGTGCCAGCAGCTTAGTGTCAAACTCTGGAAACACCATATATTTT. The encoded protein is CASSLVSNSGNTIYF. The V call is TRBV7-9, the J call TRBJ1-3; D gene unclear. This CDR3 region has 15 residues. V shed 1 base and J shed 0 bases, with 7 bases lying between them. Germline V gene lookup returns CDR1 SEHNR and CDR2 FQNEAQ (reference sequence).